Below are 6 T cell receptor beta chains sequenced from a single sample in a study of OX40 agonist ivuxolimab in advanced cancers. Sequenced by immunoSEQ multiplex PCR; TCRdb stores in-frame clones only, minus some. Here the sample spans approximately 50,000 clones, 88% being singletons. The specimen comprised CD4+ or CD8+ T cells sorted from blood, sampled in a trial of the OX40 agonist ivuxolimab. These receptors originate from an adult with an advanced solid tumor such as melanoma, head and neck, liver or kidney cancer.

The CDR3 loop reads CASKRDSGSSGELFF. CDR3 in DNA: TGCGCCAGCAAAAGGGATAGCGGGAGTTCCGGGGAGCTGTTTTTT. The V gene is TRBV5-1, the J gene TRBJ2-2; the match to TRBD2 covers 9 bases. The ends lost 6 bases at V and 6 bases at J; junction bases unmatched: 9. CDR1 and CDR2 (germline): SGHRS, YFSETQ. The CDR3 runs to 15 residues.

This chain links TRBV9 with TRBJ1-4, with 9 positions matching TRBD1. The CDR3 covers 17 residues. Trimming at V came to 2 bases and at J to 7 bases, leaving 12 bases not matched to a gene. Germline V lookup: CDR1 SGDLS, CDR2 YYNGEE. For the CDR3, the DNA is TGTGCCAGCAGCGTGGGCGGGGGACAGGGTTCTATTGAAAAACTGTTTTTT. Translation gives CASSVGGGQGSIEKLFF.

The V gene is TRBV7-3, the J gene TRBJ2-1; 7 bases are shared with TRBD2. The V gene end was trimmed by 6 bases and the J gene end by 5 bases; junction bases not matched to a gene: 7. The CDR3 is 14 residues long. The germline gives CDR1 SGHTA, CDR2 FQGTGA. The CDR3 loop is CASRKRDGDNEQFF. In nucleotides, the CDR3 is TGTGCCAGCAGGAAGCGGGACGGAGACAATGAGCAGTTCTTC.

Note on this clone: One junction end disagrees with the germline gene, perhaps due to a read error. The chain links TRBV28 to TRBJ2-3; 7 positions match TRBD1. Germline V gene lookup returns CDR1 MDHEN and CDR2 SYDVKM. The CDR3 has 13 amino acids. CDR3 amino acids: CASRNGWTGTQYF. DNA for the CDR3: TGTGCCAGCAGAAACGGCTGGACAGGTACGCAGTATTTT.

This chain joins TRBV4-3 and TRBJ2-3; 12 bases agree with TRBD1. Germline CDR1 reads LGHNA; CDR2 reads YSLEER. CDR3 length: 17 residues. Trimming removed 5 bases from V and 5 bases from J; junction bases left unmatched: 11. CDR3 loop: CASSSPLGQGAGDTQYF. CDR3 bases: TGCGCCAGCAGCTCGCCCTTGGGACAGGGGGCTGGAGATACGCAGTATTTT.

V and J are TRBV15 and TRBJ1-1; perhaps TRBD1 as D (5 bases). V was clipped by 9 bases and J by 0 bases, with 17 bases between them. This CDR3 region has 15 residues. Germline loops: CDR1 LNHNV, CDR2 YYDKDF (reference sequence). In DNA, the CDR3 is TGTGCCACTAGGCGCGGGGCGCTAATGAACACTGAAGCTTTCTTT. Translated, it gives CATRRGALMNTEAFF.